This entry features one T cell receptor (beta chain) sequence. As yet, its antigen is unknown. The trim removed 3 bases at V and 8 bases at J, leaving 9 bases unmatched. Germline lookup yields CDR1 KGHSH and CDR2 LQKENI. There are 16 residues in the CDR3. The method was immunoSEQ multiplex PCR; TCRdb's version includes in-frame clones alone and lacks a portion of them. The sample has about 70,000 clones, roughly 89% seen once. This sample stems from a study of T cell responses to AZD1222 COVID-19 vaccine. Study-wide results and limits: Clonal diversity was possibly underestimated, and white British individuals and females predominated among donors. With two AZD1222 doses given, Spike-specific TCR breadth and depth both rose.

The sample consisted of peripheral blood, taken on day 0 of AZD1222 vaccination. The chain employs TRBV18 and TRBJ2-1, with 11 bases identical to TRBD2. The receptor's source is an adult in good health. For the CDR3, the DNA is TGTGCCAGCTCACCCGGGACTAGCGGAAAGGTCTATGAGCAGTTCTTC. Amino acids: CASSPGTSGKVYEQFF. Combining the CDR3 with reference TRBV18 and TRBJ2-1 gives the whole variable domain NAGVMQNPRHLVRRRGQEARLRCSPMKGHSHVYWYRQLPEEGLKFMVYLQKENIIDESGMPKERFSAEFPKEGPSILRIQQVVRGDSAAYFCASSPGTSGKVYEQFFGPGTRLTVL.